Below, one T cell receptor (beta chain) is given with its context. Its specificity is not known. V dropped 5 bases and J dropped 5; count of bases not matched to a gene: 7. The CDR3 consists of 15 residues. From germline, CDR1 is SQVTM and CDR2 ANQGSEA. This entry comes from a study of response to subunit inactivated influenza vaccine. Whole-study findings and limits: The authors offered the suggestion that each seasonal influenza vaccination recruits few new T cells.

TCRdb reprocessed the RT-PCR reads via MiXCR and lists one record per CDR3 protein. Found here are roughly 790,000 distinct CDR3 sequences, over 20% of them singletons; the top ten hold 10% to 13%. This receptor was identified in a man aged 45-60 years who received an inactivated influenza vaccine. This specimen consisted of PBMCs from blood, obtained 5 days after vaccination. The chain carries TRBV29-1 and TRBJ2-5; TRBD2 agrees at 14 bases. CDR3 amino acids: CSVTRGTSGSETQYF. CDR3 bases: TGCAGCGTTACAAGAGGGACTAGCGGGAGCGAGACCCAGTACTTC. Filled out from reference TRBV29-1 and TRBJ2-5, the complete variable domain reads SAVISQKPSRDICQRGTSLTIQCQVDSQVTMMFWYRQQPGQSLTLIATANQGSEATYESGFVIDKFPISRPNLTFSTLTVSNMSPEDSSIYLCSVTRGTSGSETQYFGPGTRLLVL.